This T cell receptor beta chain was documented in a study of blood T cell repertoires in COVID-19. Study in general: From T cells, B-cell-depleted T cells, or PBMCs came the material, which was cDNA or gDNA.

The CDR3 extends over 13 amino acids. Germline V gene sequence: CDR1 ENHRY, CDR2 SYGVKD. With 6 bases removed from V and 3 bases from J, the gap between germline ends came to 12 bases. In the original processing: It was from reference gene primer amplification that nucleated cell counts were estimated. The table came from immunoSEQ multiplex PCR; TCRdb's copy has only in-frame clones and leaves some out. V and J calls and clone size are copied from that table; D and trimming were computed from the DNA. The table includes under 300,000 clones, approximately 91% detected once. The chain carries TRBV10-3 and TRBJ2-7; D is undetermined. The receptor comes from a woman aged 40 to 50 who had recovered from COVID-19. The specimen sequenced was peripheral blood. The CDR3 nucleotides read TGTGCCATCAGCCGGGTCCTAAACTACGAGCAGTACTTC. Translated, it gives CAISRVLNYEQYF.